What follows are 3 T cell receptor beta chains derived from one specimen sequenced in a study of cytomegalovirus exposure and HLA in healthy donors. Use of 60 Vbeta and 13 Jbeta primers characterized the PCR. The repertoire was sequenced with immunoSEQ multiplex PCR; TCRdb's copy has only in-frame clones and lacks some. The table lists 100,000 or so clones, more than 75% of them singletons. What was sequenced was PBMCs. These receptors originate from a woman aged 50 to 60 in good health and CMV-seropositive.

CDR3 sequence (DNA): TGTGCCAGCAGAGAAACATCCCTCCACTTT. As protein: CASRETSLHF. The chain has TRBV6-1 and TRBJ1-6; D remains unclear. Germline CDR1 reads MNHNS; CDR2 reads SASEGT. This CDR3 spans 10 amino acids. V shed 6 bases and J shed 14 bases, with 8 bases lying between them.

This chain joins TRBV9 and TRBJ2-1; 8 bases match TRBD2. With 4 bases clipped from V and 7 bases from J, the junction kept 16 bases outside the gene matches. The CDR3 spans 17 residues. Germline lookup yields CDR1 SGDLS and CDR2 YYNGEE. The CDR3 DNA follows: TGTGCCAGCAGCTCCCCATTAAAGCGGGAGTGGGGGAATGAGCAGTTCTTC. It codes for CASSSPLKREWGNEQFF.

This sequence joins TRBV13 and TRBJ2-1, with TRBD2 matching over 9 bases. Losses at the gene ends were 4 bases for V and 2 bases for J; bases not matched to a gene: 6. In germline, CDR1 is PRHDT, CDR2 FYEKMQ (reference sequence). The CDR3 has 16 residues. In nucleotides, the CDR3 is TGTGCCAGCAGCTCCTCAGCGGGGGGACCCTACAATGAGCAGTTCTTC. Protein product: CASSSSAGGPYNEQFF.